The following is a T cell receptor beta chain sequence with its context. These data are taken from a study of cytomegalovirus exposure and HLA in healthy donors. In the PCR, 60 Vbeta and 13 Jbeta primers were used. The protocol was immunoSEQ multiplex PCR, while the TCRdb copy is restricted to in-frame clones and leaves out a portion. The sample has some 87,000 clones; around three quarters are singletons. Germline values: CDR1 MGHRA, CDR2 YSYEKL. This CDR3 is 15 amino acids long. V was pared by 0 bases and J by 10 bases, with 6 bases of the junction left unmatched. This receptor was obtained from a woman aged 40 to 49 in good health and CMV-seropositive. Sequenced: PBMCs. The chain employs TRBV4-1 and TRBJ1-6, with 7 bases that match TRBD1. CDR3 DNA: TGCGCCAGCAGCCAAGAAGAGGACAGGAGATCACCCCTCCACTTT. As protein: CASSQEEDRRSPLHF.